This note documents a single T cell receptor (beta chain) sequence. The antigen is unknown. These data come from a study of T-cell memory formation after mild COVID-19. One entry per CDR3 protein results from TCRdb running MiXCR on the 5' RACE reads. This table holds about 45,000 distinct CDR3 sequences, about 7.1% found once. Germline V gene sequence: CDR1 SGDLS, CDR2 YYNGEE. The CDR3 loop spans 15 amino acids. J was trimmed by 1 base and V by 0 bases; bases with no gene match: 4. General study results and limits: The second-wave clones peaking on day 37 were not confirmed as SARS-CoV-2-specific. Contracting clones from day 15 to 85 showed balanced CD4/CD8; later expanders favored CD4+.

J is TRBJ2-7 and V is TRBV9, with TRBD1 matching over 7 bases. The source is a man in his late teens or twenties who had mild COVID-19 (a few samples of this study predate the infection). Cell type and time point are not known. The sequenced sample consisted of PBMCs or a T cell subset sorted from them (not recorded which). The CDR3: CASSVEGARSYEQYF. CDR3 in DNA: TGTGCCAGCAGCGTAGAGGGGGCGCGGTCCTACGAGCAGTACTTC.